Sequencing of this T cell receptor (beta chain) was carried out in a study of CD8 T cells in ankylosing spondylitis. General observations from the study: Some of the motif variants had earlier been found in reactive arthritis patients' fluid and blood. Ankylosing spondylitis blood appeared to be characterized by a TCR beta motif of fewer than ten highly homologous variants. Clones tied to disease were said to be significantly enriched in matched ankylosing spondylitis synovial fluid. Disease-associated clonotypes exhibited CD8+ identity and were relatively infrequent in peripheral blood.

Germline values: CDR1 SGHTA, CDR2 FQGNSA. This CDR3 has 14 residues. V was trimmed by 5 bases and J by 7 bases, leaving 12 bases between them. Quantitative 5'-RACE with molecular barcodes generated TCR beta libraries. TCRdb independently ran MiXCR on the 5' RACE reads; one entry per CDR3 protein. This table has over 400,000 distinct CDR3 sequences, approximately 26% appearing once. This clonotype has just a few counts. Its antigen remains unidentified. The chain couples TRBV7-2 to TRBJ1-6; D remains ambiguous. This TCR was sampled from a male donor with ankylosing spondylitis. Specimen: blood, either unsorted or a sorted T cell fraction (not recorded which). The CDR3 loop is CASSLTLLNSPLHF. In DNA form, the CDR3 reads TGTGCCAGCAGCCTGACCCTGCTCAATTCACCCCTCCACTTT.